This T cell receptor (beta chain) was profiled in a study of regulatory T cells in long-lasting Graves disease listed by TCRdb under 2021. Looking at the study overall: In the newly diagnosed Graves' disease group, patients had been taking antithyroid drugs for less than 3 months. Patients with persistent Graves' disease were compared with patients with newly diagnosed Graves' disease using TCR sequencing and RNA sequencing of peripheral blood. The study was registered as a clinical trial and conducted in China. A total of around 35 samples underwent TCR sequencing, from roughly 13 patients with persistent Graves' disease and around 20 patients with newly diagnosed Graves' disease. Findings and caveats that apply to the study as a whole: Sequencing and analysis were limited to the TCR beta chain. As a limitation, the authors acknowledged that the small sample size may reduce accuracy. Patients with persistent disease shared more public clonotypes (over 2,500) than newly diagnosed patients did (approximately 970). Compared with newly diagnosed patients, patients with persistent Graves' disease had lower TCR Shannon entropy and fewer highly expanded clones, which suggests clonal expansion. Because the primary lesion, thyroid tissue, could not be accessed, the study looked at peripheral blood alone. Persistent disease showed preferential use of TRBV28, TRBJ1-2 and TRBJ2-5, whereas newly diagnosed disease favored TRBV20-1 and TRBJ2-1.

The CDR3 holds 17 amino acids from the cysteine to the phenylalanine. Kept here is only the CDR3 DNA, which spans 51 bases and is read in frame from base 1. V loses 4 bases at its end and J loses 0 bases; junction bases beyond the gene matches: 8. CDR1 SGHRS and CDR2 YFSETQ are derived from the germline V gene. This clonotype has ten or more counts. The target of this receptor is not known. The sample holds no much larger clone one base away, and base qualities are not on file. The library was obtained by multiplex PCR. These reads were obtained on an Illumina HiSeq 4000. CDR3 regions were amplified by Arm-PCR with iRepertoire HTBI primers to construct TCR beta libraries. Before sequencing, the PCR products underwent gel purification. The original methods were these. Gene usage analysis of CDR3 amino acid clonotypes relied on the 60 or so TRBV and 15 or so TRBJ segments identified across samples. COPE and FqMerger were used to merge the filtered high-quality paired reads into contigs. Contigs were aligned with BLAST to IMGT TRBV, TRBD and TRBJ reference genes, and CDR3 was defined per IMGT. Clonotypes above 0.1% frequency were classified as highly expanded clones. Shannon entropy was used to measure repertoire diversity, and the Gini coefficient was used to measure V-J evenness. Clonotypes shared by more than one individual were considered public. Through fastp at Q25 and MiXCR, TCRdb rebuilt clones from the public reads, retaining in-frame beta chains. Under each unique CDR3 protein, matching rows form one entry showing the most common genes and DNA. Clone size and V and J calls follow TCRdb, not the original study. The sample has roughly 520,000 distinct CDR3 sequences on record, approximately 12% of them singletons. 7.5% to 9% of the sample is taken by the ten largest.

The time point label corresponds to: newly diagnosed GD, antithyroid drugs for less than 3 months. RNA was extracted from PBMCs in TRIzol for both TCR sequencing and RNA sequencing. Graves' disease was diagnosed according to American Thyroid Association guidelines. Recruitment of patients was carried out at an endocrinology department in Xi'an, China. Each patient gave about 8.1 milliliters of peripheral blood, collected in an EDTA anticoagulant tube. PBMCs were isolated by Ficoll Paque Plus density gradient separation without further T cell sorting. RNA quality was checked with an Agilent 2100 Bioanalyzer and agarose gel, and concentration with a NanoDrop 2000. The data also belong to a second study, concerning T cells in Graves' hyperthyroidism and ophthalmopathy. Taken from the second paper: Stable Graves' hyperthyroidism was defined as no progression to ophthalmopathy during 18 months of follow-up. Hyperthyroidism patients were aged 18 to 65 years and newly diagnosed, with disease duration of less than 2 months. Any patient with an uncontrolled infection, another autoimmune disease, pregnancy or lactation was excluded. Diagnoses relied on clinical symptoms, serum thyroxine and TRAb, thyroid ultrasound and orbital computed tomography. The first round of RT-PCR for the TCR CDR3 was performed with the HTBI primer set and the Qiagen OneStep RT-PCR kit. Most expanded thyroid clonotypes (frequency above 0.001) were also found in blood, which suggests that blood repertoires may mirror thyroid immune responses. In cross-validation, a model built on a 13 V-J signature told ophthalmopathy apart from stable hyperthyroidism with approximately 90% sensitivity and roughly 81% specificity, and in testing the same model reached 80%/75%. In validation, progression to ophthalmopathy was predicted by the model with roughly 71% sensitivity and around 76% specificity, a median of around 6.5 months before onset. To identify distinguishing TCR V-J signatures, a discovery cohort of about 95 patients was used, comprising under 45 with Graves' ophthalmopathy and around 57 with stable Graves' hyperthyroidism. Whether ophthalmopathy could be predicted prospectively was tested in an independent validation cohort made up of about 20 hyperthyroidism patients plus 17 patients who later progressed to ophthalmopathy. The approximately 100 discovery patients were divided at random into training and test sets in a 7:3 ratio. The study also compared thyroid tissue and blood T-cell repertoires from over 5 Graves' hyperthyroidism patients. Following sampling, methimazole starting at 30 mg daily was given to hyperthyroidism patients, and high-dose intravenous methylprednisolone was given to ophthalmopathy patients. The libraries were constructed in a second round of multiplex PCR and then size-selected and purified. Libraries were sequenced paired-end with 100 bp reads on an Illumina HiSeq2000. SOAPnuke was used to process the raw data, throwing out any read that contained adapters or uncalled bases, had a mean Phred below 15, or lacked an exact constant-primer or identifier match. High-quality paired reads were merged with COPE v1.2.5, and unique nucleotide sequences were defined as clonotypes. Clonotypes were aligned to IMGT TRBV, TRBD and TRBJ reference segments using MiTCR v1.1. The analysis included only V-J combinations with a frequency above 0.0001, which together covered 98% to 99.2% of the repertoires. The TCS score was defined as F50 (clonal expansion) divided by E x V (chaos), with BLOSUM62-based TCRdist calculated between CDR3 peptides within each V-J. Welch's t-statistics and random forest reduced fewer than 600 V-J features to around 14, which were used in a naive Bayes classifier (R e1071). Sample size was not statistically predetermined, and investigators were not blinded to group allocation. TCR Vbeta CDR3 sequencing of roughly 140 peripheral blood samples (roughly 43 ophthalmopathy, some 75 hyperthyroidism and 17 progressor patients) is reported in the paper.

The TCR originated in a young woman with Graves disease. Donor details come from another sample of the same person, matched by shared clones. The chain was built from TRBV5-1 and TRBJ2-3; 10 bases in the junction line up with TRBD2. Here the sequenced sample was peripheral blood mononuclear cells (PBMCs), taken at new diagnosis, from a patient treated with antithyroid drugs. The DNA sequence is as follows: TGCGCCAGCAGCAGATCCGTACTAGCGGGAAGCACAGATACGCAGTATTTT. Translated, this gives CASSRSVLAGSTDTQYF.